The source of this T cell receptor (beta chain) is a study of early stage breast cancer tumors (TCRdb year 2017). Concerning the study at large: Of the roughly 16 invasive breast tumors, roughly 12 were found to be estrogen receptor-positive, progesterone receptor-positive and HER2-negative. About 70% of the 12 ER+/PR+/HER2- tumors were invasive ductal carcinomas, while the other four were invasive lobular carcinomas. A total of roughly 2.5 million templates, representing 1,097,674 unique clonotypes, were detected across all samples. On average, each sample got about 10-fold read coverage.

V is trimmed back by 4 bases and J by 6 bases, and the junction contains 2 bases that no gene match accounts for. CDR1 SGDLS and CDR2 YYNGEE are derived from the germline V gene. The CDR3 measures 12 amino acids from cysteine to phenylalanine. CDR3 DNA is the only sequence kept; it has 36 bases, read in frame from the first base. Each sample was amplified as two independent genomic DNA replicates: roughly 0.5 ug for blood and about 1.4 ug for tumor or normal breast. TCRB sequencing of genomic DNA was carried out with the ImmunoSeq Intro kit according to the manufacturer's instructions. For absolute quantification, the roughly 30-cycle multiplex PCR included proprietary primers along with spike-in control sequences. Single-end 150-bp reads were used to sequence an 87-bp fragment covering the CDR3 and the flanking V and J genes. Seven samples, each with two replicates, were multiplexed per lane of an Illumina MiSeq using version 3.0 chemistry. The original pipeline was this. The vendor's proprietary pipeline handled the raw data processing, merging both replicates into a single result for each sample. Clonotypes were defined as productive rearrangements sharing the V-gene family, CDR3 amino acid sequence and J-gene segment. To compute clonality, the normalized Shannon entropy (Pielou evenness) of TCRB abundances was subtracted from 1. To estimate T cell density, the total number of templates was divided by the input cell count, which was inferred from how much DNA went in. Recon was used with default parameters to estimate total repertoire diversity and clonality. A clonotype was considered tumor-enriched if its abundance in tumor exceeded 0.1% and was at least 32-fold higher than its abundance in normal breast. TCRdb limited this immuneACCESS table to in-frame rearrangements with V and J called. A share of clones is missing; checked studies link under half to unresolved V genes, and the rest is unexplained. V and J calls plus clone size are reproduced from that table; the DNA served to infer D and trimming. The sample has more than 65,000 clones on record, about 85% of them singletons. The biggest ten clones account for roughly 4.7% of the sample.

This clone is a singleton in its sample. This clone's antigen is unknown. Base qualities are not at hand, and no much larger clone is one base apart. The study profiled bulk TCR beta-chain repertoires in matched peripheral blood, tumor and adjacent normal breast tissue taken from about 15 patients with early-stage breast cancer. Before surgery, roughly 5-11 mL of whole blood was collected in EDTA tubes and processed within 2 hours. Ficoll-Paque centrifugation in SepMate-50 tubes was used to isolate peripheral blood mononuclear cells. PBMCs were cryopreserved in aliquots of 2 to 4 million cells in approximately 90% FBS with around 10% DMSO and kept in liquid nitrogen. Genomic DNA was extracted with the Qiagen AllPrep DNA/RNA Mini kit. The paper's findings and limits, for the study overall: Bulk genomic DNA sequencing of unsorted cells missed chain pairing and functional markers such as CD4, CD8 and FOXP3. Enriched TCRB sequences shared across patients were found to be mostly commonly generated sequences that were unlikely to play an important role in the tumor microenvironment. Compared with adjacent normal breast tissue, tumors had roughly 2.5-fold higher T cell density and higher clonality. Because the cohort was small, a breakdown by tumor subtype could not be done. Repertoires from blood and normal breast were more alike than repertoires from blood and tumor, and in about 85% of the 16 patients, comparing each tissue with blood separated tumor from normal.

The TCR comes from a person aged 40 to 49 with breast cancer. What was sequenced was blood. In this chain, TRBV9 is recombined with TRBJ2-7; 9 bases in the junction line up with TRBD1. The CDR3 reads CASSSTGGEQYF. The base sequence is TGTGCCAGCAGCTCGACAGGGGGCGAGCAGTACTTC.